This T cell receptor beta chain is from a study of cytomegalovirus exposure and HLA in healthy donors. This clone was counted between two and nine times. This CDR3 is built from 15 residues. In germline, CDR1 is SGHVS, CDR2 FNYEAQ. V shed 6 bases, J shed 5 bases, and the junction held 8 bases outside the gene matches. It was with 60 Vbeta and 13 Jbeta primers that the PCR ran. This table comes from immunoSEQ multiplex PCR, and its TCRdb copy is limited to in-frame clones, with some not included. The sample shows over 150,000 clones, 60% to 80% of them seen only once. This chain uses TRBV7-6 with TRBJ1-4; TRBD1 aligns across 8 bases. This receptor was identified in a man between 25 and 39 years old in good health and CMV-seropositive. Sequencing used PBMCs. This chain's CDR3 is CASREGQGQNEKLFF. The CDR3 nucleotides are TGTGCCAGCAGAGAAGGACAGGGACAAAATGAAAAACTGTTTTTT.